These 20 T cell receptor beta chains originate from one sample sequenced in a study of blood T cell repertoires in COVID-19. Repertoires were generated with immunoSEQ multiplex PCR, while TCRdb's copy carries only in-frame clones and drops some. The table shows under 100,000 clones, with approximately 86% occurring only once. What was sequenced was peripheral blood. All receptors derive from a male donor with acute or convalescent COVID-19.

The genes are TRBV19 and TRBJ2-6; D may be TRBD1 (5 bases). Germline loops: CDR1 LNHDA, CDR2 SQIVND (reference sequence). This CDR3 comprises 14 residues. With 7 bases removed from V and 6 bases from J, the gap between germline ends came to 13 bases. In DNA, the CDR3 is TGTGCCAGTATAGGGGCACACGCGGCCAACGTCCTGACTTTC. Residues: CASIGAHAANVLTF.

V gene TRBV15 combines with J gene TRBJ2-2; no firm D call. Germline CDR1 reads LNHNV; CDR2 reads YYDKDF (reference sequence). This CDR3 has 13 residues. The V gene lost 7 bases and the J gene lost 3 bases, with 9 bases spanning the gap. Here the CDR3 DNA reads TGTGCCACCACTGAACGGGACACCGGGGAGCTGTTTTTT. This codes for CATTERDTGELFF.

CDR3 sequence (DNA): TGTGCCAGCAGCCAATTCCCCCAGAACACTGAAGCTTTCTTT. Translated: CASSQFPQNTEAFF. The gene calls are TRBV3-1 (or the pseudogene TRBV3-2) and TRBJ1-1, with unresolved D. This CDR3 is built from 14 residues. V lost 2 bases, J lost 1 base, and 8 bases lay in between. Germline V gives CDR1 LGHDT, CDR2 YNNKEL (reference sequence).

V gene TRBV6-5 combines with J gene TRBJ2-7; 7 positions match TRBD1. CDR3 length: 14 residues. V shed 6 bases, J shed 0 bases, and the junction held 5 bases outside the gene matches. Germline CDR1 is MNHEY and CDR2 is SVGAGI. The CDR3 nucleotides are TGTGCCAGCAGGGACGGGACAGACTCCTACGAGCAGTACTTC. Translated: CASRDGTDSYEQYF.

This clone was recorded once. This sequence joins TRBV11-1 and TRBJ2-5, with 8 bases matching TRBD2. This CDR3 spans 14 amino acids. The trim removed 5 bases at V and 2 bases at J, leaving 4 bases unmatched. Germline V gene sequence: CDR1 SGHAT, CDR2 FQDESV (reference sequence). The CDR3, as DNA: TGTGCCAGCAGCGTCCCGGGGGGGCAAGAGACCCAGTACTTC. Translation gives CASSVPGGQETQYF.

The chain carries TRBV11-2 and TRBJ2-3, with TRBD2 matching 12 bases. This CDR3 is 17 amino acids long. The germline V gene encodes CDR1 SGHAT and CDR2 FQNNGV. With 5 bases clipped from V and 0 bases from J, the junction kept 6 bases outside the gene matches. The CDR3 loop reads CASSHWTSGKSTDTQYF. CDR3 sequence (DNA): TGTGCCAGCAGCCATTGGACTAGCGGGAAGAGCACAGATACGCAGTATTTT.

The chain links TRBV4-1 to TRBJ2-3, with 11 bases lining up with TRBD2. Germline values: CDR1 MGHRA, CDR2 YSYEKL. This CDR3 has 16 amino acids. Germline trimming cut 4 bases from V and 5 bases from J; bases unmatched to any gene: 8. This CDR3 reads CASSLRLAGLEDTQYF. The CDR3 DNA sequence: TGCGCCAGCAGCCTTCGACTAGCGGGGTTGGAAGATACGCAGTATTTT.

The V and J genes are TRBV4-2 and TRBJ1-4; tentatively, D is TRBD1 (5 bases). In germline, CDR1 is LGHNA, CDR2 YNFKEQ. V lost 0 bases and J lost 7, with 9 bases in between. The CDR3 extends over 14 amino acids. The chain's CDR3 is CASSQDIRAEKLFF. CDR3 nucleotides: TGTGCCAGCAGCCAAGATATCAGGGCTGAAAAACTGTTTTTT.

V is TRBV7-9 and J is TRBJ1-4; a weak D match, TRBD1 (5 bases). The CDR3 totals 13 residues. The V and J ends lost 8 bases and 3 bases respectively, with 10 bases between them. Looked up from germline, CDR1 is SEHNR and CDR2 is FQNEAQ (reference sequence). CDR3 nucleotide sequence: TGTGCCAGCCTTCGGGGGGCTAATGAAAAACTGTTTTTT. It encodes CASLRGANEKLFF. The whole variable domain, filled in from reference TRBV7-9 and TRBJ1-4, reads DTGVSQNPRHKITKRGQNVTFRCDPISEHNRLYWYRQTLGQGPEFLTYFQNEAQLEKSRLLSDRFSAERPKGSFSTLEIQRTEQGDSAMYLCASLRGANEKLFFGSGTQLSVL.

The chain carries TRBV7-2 and TRBJ2-7, with D perhaps matching TRBD1 (5 bases). The CDR3 sequence is 13 residues long. Germline CDR1 reads SGHTA; CDR2 reads FQGNSA. V was clipped by 3 bases and J by 5 bases, with 11 bases between them. The CDR3: CASSLNQGNEQYF. CDR3 nucleotide sequence: TGTGCCAGCAGCTTGAATCAGGGAAACGAGCAGTACTTC.

The rearrangement uses TRBV18 and TRBJ1-2; TRBD1 agrees at 10 bases. In germline, CDR1 is KGHSH, CDR2 LQKENI. After removal of 5 bases from V and 4 bases from J, the junction contained 7 bases not matched to a gene. The CDR3 contains 15 residues. The CDR3 region has the DNA TGTGCCAGCTCAGCGCCGGGACAGGGGCTCTATGGCTACACCTTC. Its protein product is CASSAPGQGLYGYTF.

The rearrangement uses TRBV25-1 and TRBJ1-2; TRBD1 matches 7 bases. The length of the CDR3 is 14 residues. The trim removed 6 bases at V and 0 bases at J, leaving 4 bases unmatched. The germline V gene has CDR1 MGHDK and CDR2 SYGVNS. The CDR3 loop is CASSKGAPNYGYTF. The CDR3 DNA reads as TGTGCCAGCAGCAAGGGGGCCCCTAACTATGGCTACACCTTC.

The chain links TRBV30 to TRBJ1-4; 7 nucleotides line up with TRBD1. J gave up 3 bases and V 2 bases, and 3 bases lay outside the gene matches. Germline CDR1 GTSNPN, CDR2 SVGIG (reference sequence). CDR3 length equals 14 residues. This CDR3 reads CAWSRTGANEKLFF. The CDR3, as DNA: TGTGCCTGGAGTAGAACAGGGGCTAATGAAAAACTGTTTTTT.

This clone was detected a few times. V gene TRBV3-1 (or the pseudogene TRBV3-2) combines with J gene TRBJ2-5; unclear D gene. Germline V gene lookup returns CDR1 LGHDT and CDR2 YNNKEL (reference sequence). The CDR3 length is 15 residues. V lost 0 bases to trimming and J lost 5 bases, with 13 bases between them. CDR3 DNA sequence: TGTGCCAGCAGCCAAGATCTGGCCGCGGCGGAGACCCAGTACTTC. This sequence encodes CASSQDLAAAETQYF.

This chain connects TRBV21-1 to TRBJ2-1; TRBD2, the table's D call, lacks a check against the DNA. TRBV21-1 is a pseudogene. This CDR3 spans 21 amino acids. The CDR3 is CASSKFPGGFRTNRTYNEQFF. The CDR3 DNA sequence: TGTGCCAGCAGCAAATTTCCTGGCGGATTTAGAACAAACCGGACCTACAATGAGCAGTTCTTC.

This clone occurred a few times. The chain recombines TRBV10-3 with TRBJ1-2, with 10 bases matching TRBD1. V trimming: 3 bases; J trimming: 8 bases; junction bases outside the gene matches: 6. Germline V gene sequence: CDR1 ENHRY, CDR2 SYGVKD. The CDR3 spans 14 residues. As DNA, the CDR3 is TGTGCCATCAGTGACCCGGGACAGGGGTGGGGCTACACCTTC. The encoded protein is CAISDPGQGWGYTF.

The chain couples TRBV9 to TRBJ2-2, with TRBD2 matching 10 bases. The CDR3 has 15 residues. Losses at the gene ends were 0 bases for V and 7 bases for J; bases not matched to a gene: 3. Per germline, CDR1 SGDLS and CDR2 YYNGEE. The CDR3 sequence: CASSVASGGGGELFF. CDR3 DNA sequence: TGTGCCAGCAGCGTAGCTAGCGGGGGAGGCGGGGAGCTGTTTTTT.

This chain joins TRBV9 and TRBJ1-3, with D perhaps TRBD1 (6 bases). The CDR3 totals 14 residues. Germline CDR1 reads SGDLS; CDR2 reads YYNGEE. Trimming left V 2 bases short and J 2 bases short, with 8 bases between. The DNA of the CDR3 is TGTGCCAGCAGCGTCCGGGACACTGGAAACACCATATATTTT. The encoded protein is CASSVRDTGNTIYF.

This chain uses TRBV10-3 with TRBJ1-1, with D tentatively TRBD1 (5 bases). The CDR3 is made up of 13 amino acids. Germline V gene data show CDR1 as ENHRY and CDR2 as SYGVKD. Trimming stripped 5 bases from V and 2 bases from J, with 9 bases between. CDR3 in DNA: TGTGCCATCAGTATGACAGAAAACACTGAAGCTTTCTTT. Protein sequence: CAISMTENTEAFF.

The V gene is TRBV7-2, the J gene TRBJ2-7, with TRBD2 identical over 8 bases. Germline values: CDR1 SGHTA, CDR2 FQGNSA. J was trimmed by 1 base and V by 5 bases; bases with no gene match: 10. This CDR3 spans 16 amino acids. The CDR3 DNA follows: TGTGCCAGCAGCGTGATCGGGGGGGGCCGTTCCTACGAGCAGTACTTC. It translates to CASSVIGGGRSYEQYF.